The rows below give T cell receptor beta chains drawn from one sample of a study of blood T cell repertoires in COVID-19. Using immunoSEQ multiplex PCR, the repertoire was profiled, and TCRdb retains in-frame clones only, with some absent. Of 250,000 or so clones in the sample, 70% to 90% were seen once. Sequenced: PBMCs or T cells enriched from blood (not recorded which). Receptors were obtained from a man aged 30 to 39 who had recovered from COVID-19. Each CDR3 is given with its conserved first and last residue. A D gene is named only where the DNA matches it firmly. Where a row states a size, it is once, few, many or the class of an expanded clone; other rows omit it.

size: NA
D: NA
J: TRBJ2-2
V: TRBV5-1
DNA: TGCGCCAGCAGCACAACCACAGGGTATGGCGGGGAGCTGTTTTTT
CDR3: CASSTTTGYGGELFF

size: NA
D: NA
J: TRBJ1-2
V: TRBV27
DNA: TGTGCCAGCAGGACGAGTAGACAGGCCTATGGCTACACCTTC
CDR3: CASRTSRQAYGYTF

size: NA
D: NA
J: TRBJ1-6
V: TRBV4-1
DNA: TGCGCCAGCAGCCCTCGCCCCGGTGGGAGTCCGGATTCACCCCTCCACTTT
CDR3: CASSPRPGGSPDSPLHF

size: once
D: NA
J: TRBJ2-3
V: TRBV28
DNA: TGTGCCAGCAGCATGGACAGTAGCACAGATACGCAGTATTTT
CDR3: CASSMDSSTDTQYF

size: NA
D: TRBD1
J: TRBJ1-5
V: TRBV19
DNA: TGTGCCAGCAAACCGAAGGGGACAGACTATAGCAATCAGCCCCAGCATTTT
CDR3: CASKPKGTDYSNQPQHF

size: NA
D: NA
J: TRBJ2-5
V: TRBV2
DNA: TGTGCCAGCAGGACAGGAACCCAAGAGACCCAGTACTTC
CDR3: CASRTGTQETQYF

size: NA
D: TRBD1
J: TRBJ1-2
V: TRBV27
DNA: TGTGCCAGCAGTGAAGGGACAGGGATGAGTGGCTACACCTTC
CDR3: CASSEGTGMSGYTF

size: NA
D: NA
J: TRBJ2-7
V: TRBV20-1
DNA: TGCAGTGCCCCTGACTACAACGAGCAGTACTTC
CDR3: CSAPDYNEQYF

size: NA
D: NA
J: TRBJ1-5
V: TRBV7-8
DNA: TGTGCCAGCAGCTTAGTAGGCAGGGGATGGAATCAGCCCCAGCATTTT
CDR3: CASSLVGRGWNQPQHF

size: NA
D: NA
J: TRBJ2-6
V: TRBV5-5
DNA: TGTGCCAGCAGCTTGGGGCACAGCTTAATCTCTGGGGCCAACGTCCTGACTTTC
CDR3: CASSLGHSLISGANVLTF

size: NA
D: TRBD1
J: TRBJ1-6
V: TRBV2
DNA: TGTGCCAGCAGTGGACAGGGGCCCAGGGCTCCTTCACCCCTCCACTTT
CDR3: CASSGQGPRAPSPLHF

size: many
D: TRBD2
J: TRBJ2-7
V: TRBV4-2
DNA: TGTGCCAGCAGCCAAAGACTAGCGGGGGGGTACGAGCAGTACTTC
CDR3: CASSQRLAGGYEQYF

size: NA
D: NA
J: TRBJ1-1
V: TRBV28
DNA: TGTGCCAGCAGTTTATGGGGGGCCGGGGGGACTGAAGCTTTCTTT
CDR3: CASSLWGAGGTEAFF

size: NA
D: NA
J: TRBJ2-1
V: TRBV28
DNA: TGTGCCAGCGGAGGGCGGAACTACAATGAGCAGTTCTTC
CDR3: CASGGRNYNEQFF

size: NA
D: NA
J: TRBJ1-1
V: TRBV14
DNA: TGTGCCAGCATTTTATCGGGGAACACTGAAGCTTTCTTT
CDR3: CASILSGNTEAFF

size: NA
D: NA
J: TRBJ2-1
V: TRBV5-4
DNA: TGTGCCAGCAGCTTGCGAACTCCCACCAATGAGCAGTTCTTC
CDR3: CASSLRTPTNEQFF

size: once
D: TRBD1
J: TRBJ1-4
V: TRBV9
DNA: TGTGCCAGCAGCGCCGGACAGGGGAATGAAAAACTGTTTTTT
CDR3: CASSAGQGNEKLFF

size: NA
D: TRBD1
J: TRBJ1-2
V: TRBV6-5
DNA: TGTGCCAGCTCTACAGGGGGTAGGCTTCTTGGCTACACCTTC
CDR3: CASSTGGRLLGYTF

size: NA
D: NA
J: TRBJ1-3
V: TRBV30
DNA: TGTGCCTGGAGTATGGACAGACGAAGATCCACCATATATTTT
CDR3: CAWSMDRRRSTIYF

size: NA
D: NA
J: TRBJ1-3
V: TRBV3-1/TRBV3-2
DNA: TGTGCCAGCAGCCAAGATCGACTGGTCTCTGGAAACACCATATATTTT
CDR3: CASSQDRLVSGNTIYF

size: NA
D: NA
J: TRBJ1-6
V: TRBV30
DNA: TGTGCCTGGAGCGACAGACTTAATTCACCCCTCCACTTT
CDR3: CAWSDRLNSPLHF

size: NA
D: TRBD2
J: TRBJ2-7
V: TRBV7-8
DNA: TGTGCCAGCAGCTTTCCCTCTGCGGGAGGGAGCGCCTACGAGCAGTACTTC
CDR3: CASSFPSAGGSAYEQYF

size: NA
D: NA
J: TRBJ1-2
V: TRBV28
DNA: TGTGCCAGCAGTTTAAGGACAGCCTATGGCTACACCTTC
CDR3: CASSLRTAYGYTF

size: NA
D: NA
J: TRBJ2-1
V: TRBV18
DNA: TGTGCCAGCTCACCAGGAGATGAGCAGTTCTTC
CDR3: CASSPGDEQFF

size: NA
D: NA
J: TRBJ1-1
V: TRBV5-5
DNA: TGTGCCAGCAGCTTGCTGGGGGGACGAGCTTTCTTT
CDR3: CASSLLGGRAFF

size: NA
D: NA
J: TRBJ2-1
V: TRBV10-3
DNA: TGTGCCATCACTTGGGGGGAGGAGAACAATGAGCAGTTCTTC
CDR3: CAITWGEENNEQFF

size: NA
D: NA
J: TRBJ2-4
V: TRBV5-6
DNA: TGTGCCAGCAGTAGAGCCAAAAACATTCAGTACTTC
CDR3: CASSRAKNIQYF